Below, 27 T cell receptor beta chains from the same sample are listed, as sequenced in a study of Graves' ophthalmopathy and Graves' hyperthyroidism. The authors amplified TCR beta CDR3 regions, and they did so from RNA transcripts for repertoire sequencing. Second-round multiplex PCR followed a first-round RT-PCR using HTBI primers. TCRdb ran MiXCR on the multiplex PCR reads and lists one entry per CDR3 protein. The sample holds 500,000 to 700,000 distinct CDR3 sequences, under 45% seen once. Material for sequencing was peripheral blood or thyroid tissue (not recorded which). All receptors come from an adult man with Graves' hyperthyroidism.

This clonotype was detected a few times. The chain links TRBV30 to TRBJ2-7, with a possible D match to TRBD2 (6 bases). The CDR3 covers 14 residues. Trimming shortened V by 5 bases and J by 5 bases, and 19 bases separated the two germline ends. Germline-derived CDR1 and CDR2 are GTSNPN and SVGIG (reference sequence). CDR3 sequence (DNA): TGTGCCTGGTCCCCCGGGGGAACGGGAAACGAGCAGTACTTC. Protein sequence: CAWSPGGTGNEQYF.

This clonotype was seen once. V gene TRBV29-1 combines with J gene TRBJ1-1; D is uncertain. Per germline, CDR1 SQVTM and CDR2 ANQGSEA. The CDR3 totals 13 residues. V lost 6 bases, J lost 5 bases, and 16 bases lay in between. The CDR3 loop is CSVVMTSGTEAFF. CDR3 coding DNA: TGCAGCGTCGTCATGACTAGCGGGACTGAAGCTTTCTTT.

As for this clonotype: This may be a read error, as it is one base from a much larger clone. This chain links TRBV20-1 with TRBJ1-3; D call uncertain. The CDR3 sequence is 13 residues long. V dropped 3 bases and J dropped 0 bases, with 6 bases sitting between them. Germline assignment: CDR1 DFQATT and CDR2 SNEGSKA (reference sequence). The CDR3 sequence: CSARGCSGNTIYF. The CDR3 bases are TGCAGTGCTAGGGGCTGCTCTGGAAACACCATATATTTT.

Ten or more counts support this clonotype. The rearrangement uses TRBV6-1 and TRBJ1-5; D remains unclear. V was cut by 3 bases and J by 3 bases, with 9 bases left in between. CDR3 length: 14 residues. CDR1 MNHNS and CDR2 SASEGT come from the germline V gene. The CDR3 region is CASSEVGNNQPQHF. The CDR3 bases are TGTGCCAGCAGTGAGGTGGGGAACAATCAGCCCCAGCATTTT.

This clonotype was detected ten times or more. V is TRBV7-2 and J is TRBJ2-7; TRBD2 matches 8 bases. V was pared by 2 bases and J by 2 bases, with 5 bases of the junction left unmatched. The CDR3 is made up of 15 amino acids. Looked up from germline, CDR1 is SGHTA and CDR2 is FQGNSA. The CDR3 here is CASSLTSGGAYEQYF. The CDR3 region has the DNA TGTGCCAGCAGCTTAACTAGCGGTGGGGCCTACGAGCAGTACTTC. The whole variable domain, remainder taken from reference TRBV7-2 and TRBJ2-7, is GAGVSQSPSNKVTEKGKDVELRCDPISGHTALYWYRQSLGQGLEFLIYFQGNSAPDKSGLPSDRFSAERTGGSVSTLTIQRTQQEDSAVYLCASSLTSGGAYEQYFGPGTRLTVT.

This clonotype was picked up many times. This rearrangement joins TRBV12-3 or TRBV12-4 to TRBJ2-5; a possible D gene is TRBD1 (6 bases). The CDR3 consists of 14 residues. Trimming left V 1 base short and J 3 bases short, with 9 bases between. CDR3 region: CASSLENREETQYF. The DNA for the CDR3 is TGTGCCAGCAGTTTAGAAAACAGGGAAGAGACCCAGTACTTC.

In its sample, this clonotype was seen many times. This chain connects TRBV7-2 to TRBJ1-1, with unresolved D. V lost 2 bases and J 1 base, leaving 5 bases between the germline ends. Per germline, CDR1 SGHTA and CDR2 FQGNSA. CDR3 length: 13 residues. CDR3 loop: CASSLKANTEAFF. The CDR3 region has the DNA TGTGCCAGCAGCTTAAAAGCGAACACTGAAGCTTTCTTT.

This clonotype has at least ten counts. This sequence joins TRBV12-3 or TRBV12-4 and TRBJ2-5; D perhaps matches TRBD1 (5 bases). The CDR3 length is 14 residues. V lost 4 bases and J lost 2, with 11 bases in between. CDR3 bases: TGTGCCAGCAGTTCGACGACAGCTCAAGAGACCCAGTACTTC. Translated, it gives CASSSTTAQETQYF.

A remark on this clonotype: A read error may be the cause here, since a much bigger clone is one base away. The gene calls are TRBV20-1 and TRBJ1-4, with 9 bases lining up with TRBD1. CDR1 is DFQATT, CDR2 SNEGSKA, per germline (reference sequence). The CDR3 runs to 14 residues. V lost 4 bases, J lost 7 bases, and 7 bases stayed unmatched. The CDR3 DNA reads as TGCAGTGCTACCACACAGGGGGCGGGTGAAAAACTGTTTTTT. Translated, it gives CSATTQGAGEKLFF.

In this sample, this clonotype turned up a few times. This may arise from a read error, as a much more abundant clone is one base away. The V gene is TRBV19, the J gene TRBJ1-2; D might be TRBD1 (5 bases). CDR1 LNHDA and CDR2 SQIVND come from the germline V gene (reference sequence). V lost 8 bases to trimming and J lost 7 bases, with 14 bases between them. The CDR3 sequence is 12 residues long. CDR3 sequence reads: CASLDRRGGYTF. Written as DNA, the CDR3 is TGTGCCAGTCTTGACAGACGGGGTGGCTACACCTTC.

V usage is TRBV7-9 and J usage is TRBJ2-2; perhaps TRBD1 as D (6 bases). There are 13 residues in the CDR3. Looked up from germline, CDR1 is SEHNR and CDR2 is FQNEAQ (reference sequence). Trimming stripped 3 bases from V and 7 bases from J, with 9 bases between. This CDR3 is CASSLGAGGELFF. The CDR3 DNA is TGTGCCAGCAGCTTGGGGGCAGGCGGGGAGCTGTTTTTT.

This clonotype was counted a few times. J is TRBJ2-7 and V is TRBV24-1; 10 bases fit TRBD2. The J call is uncertain, as TRBJ2-1 better fits the DNA end. Germline lookup yields CDR1 KGHDR and CDR2 SFDVKD. The CDR3 consists of 14 residues. DNA of the CDR3: TGTGCCACCAACTCGGCTAGCGGGAGCGGTGAGCAGTTCTTC. Amino acids: CATNSASGSGEQFF.

The J gene is TRBJ1-1, the V gene TRBV7-9; weak D call: TRBD1 (5 bases). In germline, CDR1 is SEHNR, CDR2 FQNEAQ (reference sequence). Trimming left V 5 bases short and J 3 bases short, with 16 bases between. The CDR3 sequence is 15 residues long. The CDR3, as DNA: TGTGCCAGCAGCCAAATCCCAGGGAGGTACACTGAAGCTTTCTTT. It specifies CASSQIPGRYTEAFF.

About this clonotype: A read error may explain this, as a much larger clone is one base away. The chain is built from TRBV7-9 and TRBJ1-2; D possibly corresponds to TRBD1 (6 bases). From germline, CDR1 is SEHNR and CDR2 FQNEAQ (reference sequence). CDR3 length equals 14 residues. CDR3 DNA: TGTGCCAGCAGTTCCCGGGGGCCTAACTATAGCTACACCTTC. This translates into CASSSRGPNYSYTF. The variable domain in full, completed from reference TRBV7-9 and TRBJ1-2, reads DTGVSQNPRHKITKRGQNVTFRCDPISEHNRLYWYRQTLGQGPEFLTYFQNEAQLEKSRLLSDRFSAERPKGSFSTLEIQRTEQGDSAMYLCASSSRGPNYSYTFGSGTRLTVV.

Comments on this clonotype: This may be a read error, as it is one base from a much larger clone. This rearrangement joins TRBV19 to TRBJ1-3, with a possible D match to TRBD1 (5 bases). This CDR3 region has 15 residues. Germline CDR1 is LNHDA and CDR2 is SQIVND (reference sequence). Here the CDR3 reads CARSMVPGPGSTIYF. The CDR3 DNA reads as TGTGCCAGAAGTATGGTTCCGGGGCCGGGAAGCACCATATATTTT.

The chain carries TRBV4-1 and TRBJ1-5; maybe TRBD1 (6 bases). The CDR3 has 17 amino acids. Germline V CDR1 and CDR2: MGHRA, YSYEKL. Trimming took 0 bases from V and 4 from J, leaving 16 bases between them. The CDR3 region has the DNA TGCGCCAGCAGCCAAGACCAAGGGGGGGGACGGAATCAGCCCCAGCATTTT. Translating it yields CASSQDQGGGRNQPQHF.

J is TRBJ1-2 and V is TRBV2; no clear D. V lost 0 bases and J lost 7, with 9 bases in between. The CDR3 has 13 residues. Germline CDR1 is SNHLY and CDR2 is FYNNEI. The CDR3 DNA reads as TGTGCCAGCAGTGAAGCGAGGGCGGTTGGCTACACCTTC. Translation gives CASSEARAVGYTF. Drawing the rest from reference TRBV2 and TRBJ1-2, the complete variable domain is EPEVTQTPSHQVTQMGQEVILRCVPISNHLYFYWYRQILGQKVEFLVSFYNNEISEKSEIFDDQFSVERPDGSNFTLKIRSTKLEDSAMYFCASSEARAVGYTFGSGTRLTVV.

The chain employs TRBV11-1 and TRBJ2-7, with TRBD1 identical over 7 bases. After removal of 4 bases from V and 3 bases from J, the junction contained 6 bases not matched to a gene. CDR3 size: 14 residues. The germline CDR1 and CDR2 sequences are SGHAT and FQDESV (reference sequence). The CDR3 sequence: CASSSGTAVYEQYF. In DNA, the CDR3 is TGTGCCAGCAGCTCCGGGACAGCAGTCTACGAGCAGTACTTC.

At least ten counts were recorded for this clonotype. V is TRBV10-1 and J is TRBJ1-1; 8 bases are shared with TRBD1. This CDR3 has 13 amino acids. Trimming at V came to 5 bases and at J to 4 bases, leaving 3 bases not matched to a gene. Germline assignment: CDR1 WNHNN and CDR2 SYGVQD (reference sequence). CDR3 sequence: CASSSGGFTEAFF. The CDR3 bases are TGCGCCAGCAGTTCAGGGGGCTTCACTGAAGCTTTCTTT.

The V and J genes are TRBV20-1 and TRBJ2-5, with 8 positions matching TRBD1. The DNA end is more similar to TRBJ2-1, so the J call may be wrong. Germline V gives CDR1 DFQATT, CDR2 SNEGSKA (reference sequence). The CDR3 spans 13 residues. The CDR3 spells CSAAGTGSNEQFF. In nucleotides, the CDR3 is TGCAGTGCTGCCGGGACAGGTAGCAATGAGCAGTTCTTC.

The chain combines TRBV10-3 with TRBJ2-7, with 9 positions matching TRBD1. TRBJ2-1 matches the DNA end more closely, so the J call is doubtful. Germline lookup yields CDR1 ENHRY and CDR2 SYGVKD. The CDR3 contains 15 residues. CDR3 DNA sequence: TGTGCCATCAGCCCCCGGGACAGGGCCGACCATGAGCAGTTCTTC. It encodes CAISPRDRADHEQFF.

In its sample, this clonotype was seen a few times. The rearrangement joins TRBV6-5 to TRBJ1-6, with D possibly being TRBD1 (6 bases). CDR1 and CDR2 from the germline V gene are MNHEY and SVGAGI. This CDR3 comprises 17 residues. Trimming removed 2 bases from V and 7 bases from J, with 18 bases in between. CDR3: CASSYLGQRTINSPLHF. The DNA for the CDR3 is TGTGCCAGCAGTTACCTTGGACAGCGGACTATCAATTCACCCCTCCACTTT.

This chain joins TRBV7-6 and TRBJ2-2; the D is unclear. The CDR3 has 16 residues. Trimming took off 3 bases at V and 0 bases at J, with 11 bases between the two ends. Germline V gives CDR1 SGHVS, CDR2 FNYEAQ. The CDR3 spells CASSLTGVSNTGELFF. DNA of the CDR3: TGTGCCAGCAGCTTGACTGGGGTGTCGAACACCGGGGAGCTGTTTTTT.

In its sample, this clonotype was seen many times. The chain uses TRBV20-1 and TRBJ1-4, with 10 bases that match TRBD1. The CDR3 contains 14 residues. Looked up from germline, CDR1 is DFQATT and CDR2 is SNEGSKA (reference sequence). The V gene end was trimmed by 5 bases and the J gene end by 10 bases; junction bases not matched to a gene: 10. CDR3 DNA: TGCAGTGCTCCCCAGGGACAGGGGAGTGGAAAACTGTTTTTT. It yields the protein CSAPQGQGSGKLFF.

The sample holds many counts of this clonotype. This chain links TRBV5-4 with TRBJ2-7; 9 bases match TRBD1. Germline trimming cut 1 base from V and 5 bases from J; bases unmatched to any gene: 7. CDR1 SGHNT and CDR2 YYREEE come from the germline V gene (reference sequence). CDR3 length equals 15 residues. The CDR3 bases are TGTGCCAGCAGCTTGCCCGGTGGACAGGGGAACGAGCAGTACTTC. Protein product: CASSLPGGQGNEQYF.

The genes are TRBV29-1 and TRBJ2-5, with 9 bases aligning to TRBD1. The V and J ends lost 7 bases and 4 bases, in that order; junction bases with no gene match: 4. CDR1 is SQVTM, CDR2 ANQGSEA, per germline. CDR3 size: 12 residues. The CDR3 coding sequence is TGCAGCGGGGACAGGGAAGGAGAGACCCAGTACTTC. Translation gives CSGDREGETQYF.

V gene TRBV25-1 combines with J gene TRBJ2-3, with D possibly being TRBD1 (6 bases). CDR1 is MGHDK, CDR2 SYGVNS, per germline. The CDR3 is made up of 14 amino acids. V was trimmed by 7 bases and J by 0 bases, leaving 11 bases between them. The CDR3: CASKAGASTDTQYF. CDR3 DNA sequence: TGTGCCAGCAAGGCAGGGGCTAGCACAGATACGCAGTATTTT.